This T cell receptor (beta chain) was found in a study of shared clonotypes between healthy human individuals. Running of the assay took place at deep level. Under the authors' procedure: There were no quality scores in the junction-only immunoSEQ sequences, so filtering differed. The data were produced by immunoSEQ multiplex PCR, yet TCRdb's version contains in-frame clones alone and is incomplete. Clone size and V and J calls were adopted from that table, with D and trimming inferred from the DNA. The data show approximately 2,000,000 clones, with about 94% seen just once and roughly 1.7% held by the top ten. The V segment lost 6 bases and the J segment 4 bases; nucleotides outside the gene matches: 9. Germline values: CDR1 SGDLS, CDR2 YYNGEE. This CDR3 has 15 residues. CD45RO-negative, CCR7-selected cells formed the naive CD8 fraction, which excluded terminally differentiated effector memory CD45RA+ cells.

The specimen sequenced was naive CD8+ T cells from PBMCs. The sequence derives from a man between 18 and 35 years old in good health. Some clones in this sample may be carry-over from other donors' samples. V gene TRBV9 combines with J gene TRBJ2-1, with TRBD2 identical over 8 bases. The CDR3 reads CASTDSSSGYNEQFF. Here the CDR3 DNA reads TGTGCCAGCACGGACTCGTCTAGCGGGTACAATGAGCAGTTCTTC. Full variable domain (outside the CDR3, taken from reference TRBV9 and TRBJ2-1): DSGVTQTPKHLITATGQRVTLRCSPRSGDLSVYWYQQSLDQGLQFLIQYYNGEERAKGNILERFSAQQFPDLHSELNLSSLELGDSALYFCASTDSSSGYNEQFFGPGTRLTVL.